This record concerns one TCR beta chain sequence. The antigen is undetermined. Via MiXCR, TCRdb re-called the RT-PCR reads, giving one row per CDR3 protein. The table shows just over 300,000 distinct CDR3 sequences, with 22% occurring only once. The entry originates in a study of response to subunit inactivated influenza vaccine. General study results and limits: New T cells are recruited in small numbers by each seasonal influenza vaccination, according to the authors' suggestion.

This specimen consisted of PBMCs from blood, obtained roughly 20 months after vaccination. This TCR was sampled from a man aged 50 to 75 who received an inactivated influenza vaccine.

The CDR3 region is CASSLPGTGGNTEAFF. The CDR3 DNA follows: TGTGCCAGCAGTTTACCCGGGACAGGGGGGAACACTGAAGCTTTCTTT. V usage is TRBV6-5 and J usage is TRBJ1-1; TRBD1 agrees at 11 bases. Germline CDR1 is MNHEY and CDR2 is SVGAGI. The trim removed 4 bases at V and 1 base at J, leaving 5 bases unmatched. This CDR3 is 16 amino acids long.